The T cell receptor (beta chain) under discussion was sequenced for a study of control samples from healthy donors and cancer patients. A note on this clone: At one end, the junction sequence differs from germline, possibly due to a read error. Within the sample, other DNA sequences also encode this same CDR3.

Profiling relied on immunoSEQ multiplex PCR, and the TCRdb table lists in-frame clones only, not all of them. This table has about 89,000 clones, more than 75% appearing once. The CDR3 is made up of 17 amino acids. Germline V gene data show CDR1 as KGHDR and CDR2 as SFDVKD. The clonotype comes from a man in his thirties or forties in good health. The chain carries TRBV24-1 and TRBJ2-3; 7 nucleotides match TRBD1. Sequenced sample: blood. The CDR3 region has the DNA TGTGCCACCAGTGATCCCGGGACAGTGTCTAGCACAGATACGCAATATTTT. Translated: CATSDPGTVSSTDTQYF.